Listed here is a single TCR beta chain. Its antigen is unknown. These data are taken from a study of human T cells and chemical hapten exposure. The germline V gene encodes CDR1 LNHDA and CDR2 SQIVND (reference sequence). The CDR3 totals 15 residues. The trim removed 5 bases at V and 6 bases at J, leaving 9 bases unmatched. Time point described: patch test 1, 2 weeks after DPC sensitization. Described treatment: therapeutic diphenylcyclopropenone sensitization with weekly scalp DPC. Donors were 18 to 70-year-old alopecia patients suitable for DPC. General study points: Alopecia in the donors means their immune response may deviate from healthy people's.

TCRdb reprocessed the RACE reads via MiXCR and lists one record per CDR3 protein. The sample lists 75,000 to 100,000 distinct CDR3 sequences, approximately 13% occurring once. Specimen: whole blood, collected in connection with sensitization to the hapten diphenylcyclopropenone (DPC). V usage is TRBV19 and J usage is TRBJ2-3, with 9 bases that match TRBD2. The clonotype originates from a woman aged 40 to 50 with alopecia areata. Some clones in this sample may be carry-over from other donors' samples. The CDR3 nucleotides are TGTGCCAGTAGTGTCCTTAGCGGGAGAGCCGATACGCAGTATTTT. This gives the protein CASSVLSGRADTQYF.